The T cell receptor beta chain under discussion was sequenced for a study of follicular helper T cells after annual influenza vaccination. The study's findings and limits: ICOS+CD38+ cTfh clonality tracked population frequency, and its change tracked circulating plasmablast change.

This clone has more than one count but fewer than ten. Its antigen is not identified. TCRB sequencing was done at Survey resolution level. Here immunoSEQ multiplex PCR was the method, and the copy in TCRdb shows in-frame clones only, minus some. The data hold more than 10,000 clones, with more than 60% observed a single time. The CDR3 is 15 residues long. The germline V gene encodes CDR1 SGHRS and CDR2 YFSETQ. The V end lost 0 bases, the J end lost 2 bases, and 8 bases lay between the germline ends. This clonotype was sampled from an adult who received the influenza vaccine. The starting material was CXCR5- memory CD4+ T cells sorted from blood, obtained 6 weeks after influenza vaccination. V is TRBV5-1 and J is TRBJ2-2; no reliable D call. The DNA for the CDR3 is TGCGCCAGCAGCTTGGTGCGGACCAACACCGGGGAGCTGTTTTTT. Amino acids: CASSLVRTNTGELFF.